This T cell receptor beta chain came from a study of identical twins. TCRdb ran MiXCR on the 5' RACE reads and lists one entry per CDR3 protein. The sample carries a few hundred thousand distinct CDR3 sequences, about 8% recorded once. After removal of 2 bases from V and 9 bases from J, the junction contained 7 bases not matched to a gene. The germline CDR1 and CDR2 sequences are SGHRS and YFSETQ. This CDR3 has 14 amino acids. Study-level points and caveats: One should note that invariant MAIT and iNKT cells could partly confound zero-insertion analyses.

This clonotype was picked up many times. The antigen is not known. These data were also filed under a second study, of yellow fever vaccine responses in identical twins.

The J gene is TRBJ1-5, the V gene TRBV5-1, with TRBD1 identical over 8 bases. The clonotype was recovered from a woman between 18 and 29 years old in good health. The sample comprised CD8+ T cells sorted from blood. Here the CDR3 DNA reads TGCGCCAGCAGCTTAGGACAGGGCGCTGGGCCCCAGCATTTT. Protein product: CASSLGQGAGPQHF. Supplemented by reference TRBV5-1 and TRBJ1-5, the full variable domain reads KAGVTQTPRYLIKTRGQQVTLSCSPISGHRSVSWYQQTPGQGLQFLFEYFSETQRNKGNFPGRFSGRQFSNSRSEMNVSTLELGDSALYLCASSLGQGAGPQHFGDGTRLSIL.